This T cell receptor (beta chain) stems from a study of beta chain features in type 1 diabetes. This clone was detected only a few times. At one of its ends the junction is not consistent with the germline gene, which may arise from a read error. CDR1 and CDR2 from the germline V gene are SSHAT and FNYEAQ (reference sequence). The CDR3 loop spans 14 amino acids. Reverse transcribing all isolated RNA meant expressed TCRB transcripts were sequenced. The repertoire was sequenced with immunoSEQ multiplex PCR; TCRdb's copy has only in-frame clones and lacks some. The sample has about 200,000 clones, about a tenth seen once; the top ten hold 1% to 1.5%.

This sequence joins TRBV7-7 and TRBJ2-1; maybe TRBD2 (5 bases). This receptor was taken from a man between 18 and 29 years old in good health. The source material was central memory CD4+ T cells from blood. CDR3 in amino acids: CASSLNPGNNEQFF. The CDR3 DNA reads TGTGCTAGCAGCTTAAACCCGGGGAACAATGAGCAGTTCTTC.